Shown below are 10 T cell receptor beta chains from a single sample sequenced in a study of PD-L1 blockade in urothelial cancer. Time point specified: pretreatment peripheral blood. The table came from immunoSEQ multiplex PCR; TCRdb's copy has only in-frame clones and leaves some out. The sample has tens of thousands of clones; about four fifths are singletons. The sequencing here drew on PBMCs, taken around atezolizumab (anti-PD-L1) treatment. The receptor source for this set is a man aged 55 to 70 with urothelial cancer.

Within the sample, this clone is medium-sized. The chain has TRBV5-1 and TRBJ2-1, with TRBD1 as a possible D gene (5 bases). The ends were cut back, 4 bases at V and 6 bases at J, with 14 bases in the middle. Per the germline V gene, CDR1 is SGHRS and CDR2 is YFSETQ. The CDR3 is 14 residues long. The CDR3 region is CASSVQLQGNEQFF. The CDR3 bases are TGCGCCAGCAGCGTCCAACTTCAGGGCAATGAGCAGTTCTTC. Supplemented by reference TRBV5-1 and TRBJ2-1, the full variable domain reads KAGVTQTPRYLIKTRGQQVTLSCSPISGHRSVSWYQQTPGQGLQFLFEYFSETQRNKGNFPGRFSGRQFSNSRSEMNVSTLELGDSALYLCASSVQLQGNEQFFGPGTRLTVL.

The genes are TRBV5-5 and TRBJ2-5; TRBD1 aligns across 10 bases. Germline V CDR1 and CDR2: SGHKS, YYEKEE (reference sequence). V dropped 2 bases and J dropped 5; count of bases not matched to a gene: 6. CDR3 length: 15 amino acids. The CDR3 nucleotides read TGTGCCAGCAGCTTAAACTCGGGACAGGGGGAGACCCAGTACTTC. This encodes CASSLNSGQGETQYF. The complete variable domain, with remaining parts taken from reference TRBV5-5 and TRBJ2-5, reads DAGVTQSPTHLIKTRGQQVTLRCSPISGHKSVSWYQQVLGQGPQFIFQYYEKEERGRGNFPDRFSARQFPNYSSELNVNALLLGDSALYLCASSLNSGQGETQYFGPGTRLLVL.

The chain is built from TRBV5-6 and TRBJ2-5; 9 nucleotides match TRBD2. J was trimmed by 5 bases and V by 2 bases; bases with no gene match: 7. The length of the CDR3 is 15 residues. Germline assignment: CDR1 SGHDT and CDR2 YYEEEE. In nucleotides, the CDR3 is TGTGCCAGCAGCTTAAAACTAGCGGGTTTTGAGACCCAGTACTTC. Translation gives CASSLKLAGFETQYF.

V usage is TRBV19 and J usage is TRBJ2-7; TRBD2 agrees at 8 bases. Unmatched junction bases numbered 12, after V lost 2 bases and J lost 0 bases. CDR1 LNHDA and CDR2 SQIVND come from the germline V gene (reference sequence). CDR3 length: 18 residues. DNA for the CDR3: TGTGCCAGTAGTATAAGGTATTTGGCGGGGGGATCCTCCTACGAGCAGTACTTC. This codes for CASSIRYLAGGSSYEQYF.

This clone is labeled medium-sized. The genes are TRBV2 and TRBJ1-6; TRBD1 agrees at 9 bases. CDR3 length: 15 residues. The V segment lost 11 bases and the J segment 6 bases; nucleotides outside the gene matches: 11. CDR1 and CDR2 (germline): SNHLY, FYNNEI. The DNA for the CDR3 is TGTGCCGTCAGTACCGGGACAGGGACTAATTCACCCCTCCACTTT. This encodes CAVSTGTGTNSPLHF.

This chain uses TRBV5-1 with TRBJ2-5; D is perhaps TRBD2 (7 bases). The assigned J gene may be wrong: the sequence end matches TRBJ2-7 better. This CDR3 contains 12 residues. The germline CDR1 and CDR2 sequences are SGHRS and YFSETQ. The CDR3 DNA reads TGCGCCAGCAGCTGGAGGGGGGGCGAGCAGTACTTC. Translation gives CASSWRGGEQYF.

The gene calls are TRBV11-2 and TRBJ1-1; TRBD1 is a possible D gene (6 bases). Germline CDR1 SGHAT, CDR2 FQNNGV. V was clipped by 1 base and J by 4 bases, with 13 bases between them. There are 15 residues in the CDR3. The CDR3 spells CASSLAQGRGTEAFF. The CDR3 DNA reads TGTGCCAGCAGCTTAGCACAGGGTCGTGGCACTGAAGCTTTCTTT.

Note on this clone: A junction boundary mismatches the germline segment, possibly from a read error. CDR3 amino acids: CASSPGGGRVETQYF. In DNA, the CDR3 is TGTGCTAGCAGCCCCGGGGGAGGCCGTGTCGAGACCCAGTACTTC. The J gene is TRBJ2-5, the V gene TRBV7-7, with TRBD2 as a possible D gene (6 bases). This CDR3 region has 15 residues. Germline V gene sequence: CDR1 SSHAT, CDR2 FNYEAQ (reference sequence).

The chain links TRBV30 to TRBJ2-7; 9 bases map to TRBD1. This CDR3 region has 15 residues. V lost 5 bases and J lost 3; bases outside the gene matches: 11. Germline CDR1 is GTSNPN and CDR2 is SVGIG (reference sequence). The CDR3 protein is CAWGPGTGNVYEQYF. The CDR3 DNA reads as TGTGCCTGGGGGCCGGGGACAGGGAATGTCTACGAGCAGTACTTC.

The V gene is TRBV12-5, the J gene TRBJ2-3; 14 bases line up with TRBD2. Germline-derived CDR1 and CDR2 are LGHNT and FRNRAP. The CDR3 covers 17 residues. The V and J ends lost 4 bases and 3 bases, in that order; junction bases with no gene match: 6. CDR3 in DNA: TGTGCTAGTGGTTCGGGACTAGCGGGGGTCGGGACAGATACGCAGTATTTT. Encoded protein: CASGSGLAGVGTDTQYF.